One T cell receptor beta chain is described in this entry. The antigen this receptor binds is unknown. No clone much larger than this one lies a single base away; base qualities are absent. The germline V gene encodes CDR1 MDHEN and CDR2 SYDVKM. Its CDR3 holds 14 amino acids, cysteine through phenylalanine. Just CDR3 DNA is preserved here, 42 bases in frame from base 1. V is shortened by 7 bases, J by 3 bases, and the region joining them spans 16 bases. The collaborating institutions used their own protocols to collect whole blood in K2EDTA tubes. For TCRbeta analysis, collaborators shipped samples as frozen whole blood, isolated PBMCs, or DNA extracted from either of those sample types. These data are taken from a study of blood T cell repertoires in COVID-19 (dated by TCRdb to 2018 to 2021). With respect to the entire study: The collaborator samples originated in the United States, Italy and Spain and spanned the acute and convalescent phases of COVID-19. The material from the prospective study consisted of cDNA or gDNA derived from T cells, B-cell-depleted T cells, or PBMCs. Deeply sampled blood TCRbeta repertoires from subjects exposed to, actively infected with, or recovered from COVID-19 were included in the dataset. The repertoires were made available in a free public database intended to serve as a resource for research on the immune response to SARS-CoV-2. Samples were obtained from the ongoing ImmuneRACE study (first 160 participants) and from about 1,300 subjects provided by 6 global collaborators. Sample metadata almost always included a de-identified subject ID, COVID-19 status, age in years and sex. Where HLA class I and class II types were available, the types were taken from metadata supplied by the sample provider, not from assay-based typing.

On the study overall, not on this receptor specifically: The amount of clinical and demographic metadata varied by source and participant and was provided uncurated.

TCRbeta CDR3 regions were amplified from genomic DNA using the immunoSEQ Assay, a bias-controlled multiplex PCR. From the authors' description of their analysis: The number of nucleated cells in each sample was estimated by amplification of reference gene primers within the assay. To quantify the absolute abundance of each unique TCRbeta CDR3 rearrangement, sequence reads were collapsed and filtered. Productive Simpson clonality was computed per sample as the square root of Simpson's diversity index over productive rearrangements. This immuneACCESS table, as held by TCRdb, lists in-frame sequences with V and J called but not all clones. Of the missing ones, under half trace to an unresolved V gene in checked studies; the others have no known cause. D and trimming were read from the DNA, whereas the V and J calls and clone size are those reported in that table. In this sample the table shows 180,000 or so clones, roughly 88% of which occur a single time. The ten largest clones add up to approximately 11% of the sample.

The chain joins TRBV28 to TRBJ2-7; the D region possibly corresponds to TRBD2 (5 bases align). This sequence was found in a human donor with active or convalescent COVID-19. The donor label of this sample is uncertain. The sample consisted of peripheral blood. The CDR3 amino acid sequence is: CASKREDSYYEQYF. The DNA reads TGTGCCAGCAAAAGAGAGGACTCATACTACGAGCAGTACTTC.